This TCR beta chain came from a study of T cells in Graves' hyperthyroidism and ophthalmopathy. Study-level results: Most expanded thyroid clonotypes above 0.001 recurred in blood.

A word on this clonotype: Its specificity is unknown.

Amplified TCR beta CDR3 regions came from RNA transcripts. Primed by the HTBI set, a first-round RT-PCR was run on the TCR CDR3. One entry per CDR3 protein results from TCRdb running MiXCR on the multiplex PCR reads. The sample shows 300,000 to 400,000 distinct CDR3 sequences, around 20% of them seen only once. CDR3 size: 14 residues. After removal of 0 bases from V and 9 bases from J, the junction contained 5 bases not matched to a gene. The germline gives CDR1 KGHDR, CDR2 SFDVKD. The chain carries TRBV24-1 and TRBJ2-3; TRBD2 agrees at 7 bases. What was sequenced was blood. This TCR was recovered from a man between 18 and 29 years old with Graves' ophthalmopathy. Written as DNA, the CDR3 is TGTGCCACCAGTGATTTGCAGCGGGGCAACACGCAGTATTTT. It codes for CATSDLQRGNTQYF.